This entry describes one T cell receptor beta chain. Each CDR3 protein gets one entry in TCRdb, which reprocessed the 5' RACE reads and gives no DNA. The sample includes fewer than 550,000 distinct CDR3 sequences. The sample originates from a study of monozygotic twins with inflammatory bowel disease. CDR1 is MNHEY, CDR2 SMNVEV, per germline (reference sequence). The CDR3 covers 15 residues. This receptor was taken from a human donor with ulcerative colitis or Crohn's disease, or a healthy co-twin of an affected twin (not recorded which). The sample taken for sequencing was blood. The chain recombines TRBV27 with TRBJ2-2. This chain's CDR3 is CASSLSRRYTGELFF.